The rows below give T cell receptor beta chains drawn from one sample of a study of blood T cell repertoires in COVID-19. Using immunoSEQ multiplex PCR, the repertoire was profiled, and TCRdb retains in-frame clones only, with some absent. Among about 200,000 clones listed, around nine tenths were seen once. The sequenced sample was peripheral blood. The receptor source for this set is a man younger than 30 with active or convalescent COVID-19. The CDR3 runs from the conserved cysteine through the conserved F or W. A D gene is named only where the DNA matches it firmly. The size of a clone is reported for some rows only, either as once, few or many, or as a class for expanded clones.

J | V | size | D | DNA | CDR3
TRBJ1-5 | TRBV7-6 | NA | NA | TGTGCCAGCAGCTTATTGGGCTACAATCAGCCCCAGCATTTT | CASSLLGYNQPQHF
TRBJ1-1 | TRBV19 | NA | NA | TGTGCCAGTAGTATTGGGTGGGTCAGGGGGAACACTGAAGCTTTCTTT | CASSIGWVRGNTEAFF
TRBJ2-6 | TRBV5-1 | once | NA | TGCGCCAGCAGCTTGGACAGATCCTCTGGGGCCAACGTCCTGACTTTC | CASSLDRSSGANVLTF
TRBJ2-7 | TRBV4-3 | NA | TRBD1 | TGCGCCAGCAGCCAAGAGGAGACAGGGGGCTACGAGCAGTACTTC | CASSQEETGGYEQYF
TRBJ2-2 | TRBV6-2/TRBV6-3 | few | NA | TGTGCCAGCAGCCCACTAATGTTGGGGGAGCTGTTTTTT | CASSPLMLGELFF
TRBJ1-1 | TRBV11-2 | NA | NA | TGTGCCAGCAGCTTAGTAGGGGCCCGTACTGAAGCTTTCTTT | CASSLVGARTEAFF
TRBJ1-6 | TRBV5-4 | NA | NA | TGTGCCAGCAGCTTGCGACACGGAGGGGATAATTCACCCCTCCACTTT | CASSLRHGGDNSPLHF
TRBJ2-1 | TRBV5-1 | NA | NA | TGCGCCAGCAGCTTGTTTAGCGGCGGGGATGAGCAGTTCTTC | CASSLFSGGDEQFF
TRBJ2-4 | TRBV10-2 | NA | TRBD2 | TGCGCCAGCAGTGAGAGGGGACTAGCGGGGTCCCTTCAGTACTTC | CASSERGLAGSLQYF
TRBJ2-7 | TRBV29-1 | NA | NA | TGCAGCGCTGGCCGCGAGGGTCACGAGCAGTACTTC | CSAGREGHEQYF
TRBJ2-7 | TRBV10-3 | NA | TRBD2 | TGTGCCATCAGACTAGCGGGGGGTGAGCAGTACTTC | CAIRLAGGEQYF
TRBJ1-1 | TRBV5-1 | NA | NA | TGCGCCAGCAGCTTAGGAACAGGGGAAGCTTTCTTT | CASSLGTGEAFF
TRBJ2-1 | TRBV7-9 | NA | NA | TGTGCCAGCAGCTTAGGCGGCCGGGAAAATGAGCAGTTCTTC | CASSLGGRENEQFF
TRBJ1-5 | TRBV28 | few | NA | TGTGCCAGCACAGTGGGCAATCAGCCCCAGCATTTT | CASTVGNQPQHF
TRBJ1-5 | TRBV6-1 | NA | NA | TGTGCCAGCAGTGAACAACAGGGTAATAATCAGCCCCAGCATTTT | CASSEQQGNNQPQHF
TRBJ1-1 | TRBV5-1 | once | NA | TGCGCCAGCAGCTTGGGAGGGTTTTACACTGAAGCTTTCTTT | CASSLGGFYTEAFF
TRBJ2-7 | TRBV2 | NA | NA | TGTGCCAGCAGTGGGCCCTCCGGGGTCGAGCAGTACTTC | CASSGPSGVEQYF
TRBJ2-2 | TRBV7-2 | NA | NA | TGTGCCAGCAGCTTCTCGGGGACAAGTAGCACCGGGGAGCTGTTTTTT | CASSFSGTSSTGELFF
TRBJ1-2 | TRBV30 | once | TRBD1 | TGTGCCTGGGGAACCGGGACAGACTATGGCTACACCTTC | CAWGTGTDYGYTF
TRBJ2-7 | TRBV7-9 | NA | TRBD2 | TGTGCCAGCAGCTTAGTCGATCGAGCGGGGCCAGTCGAGCAGTACTTC | CASSLVDRAGPVEQYF
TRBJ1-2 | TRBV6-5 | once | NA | TGTGCCAGCAGAGACCTGGGAGGGTCACGGGGTGGCTACACCTTC | CASRDLGGSRGGYTF
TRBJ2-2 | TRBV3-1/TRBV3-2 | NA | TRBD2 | TGTGCCAGCAGCCCGACTAGCGGGGGCAGCGGGGAGCTGTTTTTT | CASSPTSGGSGELFF
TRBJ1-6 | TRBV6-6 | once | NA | TGTGCCAGCAGTTACCAGGGATATAATTCACCCCTCCACTTT | CASSYQGYNSPLHF
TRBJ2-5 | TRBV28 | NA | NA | TGTGCCAGCAGTTTACGAGAGGGCTCCAGATCCCTGGAGACCCAGTACTTC | CASSLREGSRSLETQYF
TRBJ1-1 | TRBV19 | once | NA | TGTGCCAGTAGTACCTCCCGACATACAGATACTGAAGCTTTCTTT | CASSTSRHTDTEAFF
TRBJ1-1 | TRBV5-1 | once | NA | TGCGCCAGCAGCTATGGCAGGGTGAACACTGAAGCTTTCTTT | CASSYGRVNTEAFF
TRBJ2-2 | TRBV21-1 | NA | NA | TGTGCCAGCAGCAAAGCCCCCCGCACAAACACCGGGGAGCTGTTTTTT | CASSKAPRTNTGELFF
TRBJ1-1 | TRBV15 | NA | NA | TGTGCCACCAGCAGCCATTCCGGAGTCAACACTGAAGCTTTCTTT | CATSSHSGVNTEAFF
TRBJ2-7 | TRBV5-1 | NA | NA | TGCGCCAGCAGCAACCAACGGGACTCCGCGAGCTCCTACGAGCAGTACTTC | CASSNQRDSASSYEQYF
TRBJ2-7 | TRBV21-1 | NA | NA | TGTGCCAGCAAAAGTGTGGCAGGGGGCTGCACCTACGAGCAGTACTTC | CASKSVAGGCTYEQYF
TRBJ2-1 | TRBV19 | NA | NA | TGTGCCAGTAGTAGCGGGACTTCTGGGGATGAGCAGTTCTTC | CASSSGTSGDEQFF
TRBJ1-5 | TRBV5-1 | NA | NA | TGCGCCAGCAGCTTGGGAGAGAGTAGCAATCAGCCCCAGCATTTT | CASSLGESSNQPQHF
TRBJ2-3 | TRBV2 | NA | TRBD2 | TGTGCCAGCAGTTTTAGTATCCGGGGGGGCCTTCTTAAAACAGATACGCAGTATTTT | CASSFSIRGGLLKTDTQYF
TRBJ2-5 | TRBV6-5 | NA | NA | TGTGCCAGCAGTAGGAGGGCCCGACAAGAGACCCAGTACTTC | CASSRRARQETQYF
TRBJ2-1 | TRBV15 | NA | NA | TGTGCCACCAGCAGAGAGATAGCGTTATACAATGAGCAGTTCTTC | CATSREIALYNEQFF
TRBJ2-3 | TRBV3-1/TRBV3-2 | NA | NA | TGTGCCAGCAGCCAAGACTATAGCACAGATACGCAGTATTTT | CASSQDYSTDTQYF
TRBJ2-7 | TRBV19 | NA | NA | TGTGCCAGTAGTATGGACAGCACATATTCCTACGAGCAGTACTTC | CASSMDSTYSYEQYF
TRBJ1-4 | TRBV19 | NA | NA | TGTGCCAGTAGATTCGGACAAAATGAAAAACTGTTTTTT | CASRFGQNEKLFF
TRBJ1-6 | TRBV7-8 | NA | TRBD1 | TGTGCCAGCAGCCGAGACAGGGGGCAGGGATCACCCCTCCACTTT | CASSRDRGQGSPLHF
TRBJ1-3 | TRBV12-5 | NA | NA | TGTGCTAGCTCCCCCGAGGCGGACATTGGAAACACCATATATTTT | CASSPEADIGNTIYF